The 23 T cell receptor beta chains below come from one sample, sequenced in a study of CD4 and CD8 cells across lung adenocarcinoma regions. TCRdb redid the calling of the PCR reads with MiXCR, one entry per CDR3 protein. Here the sample spans some 7,800 distinct CDR3 sequences, 45% to 55% being singletons. Sequencing was performed on CD8+ T cells from the center of a lung tumor. Receptors originate from a male donor with lung adenocarcinoma. The CD4 and CD8 labels of this study may be unreliable.

This clonotype was counted between two and nine times. The chain employs TRBV7-8 and TRBJ2-6, with D hard to call. Trimming removed 3 bases from V and 1 base from J, with 10 bases in between. Germline CDR1 reads SGHVS; CDR2 reads FQNEAQ. The CDR3 extends over 16 amino acids. This CDR3 is CASSFLSRSGANVLTF. CDR3 DNA: TGTGCCAGCAGCTTCTTAAGTCGATCTGGGGCCAACGTCCTGACTTTC.

The genes are TRBV6-1 and TRBJ1-6; a weak D match, TRBD1 (6 bases). CDR3 size: 15 residues. CDR1 and CDR2 (germline): MNHNS, SASEGT. V shed 0 bases and J shed 19 bases, with 22 bases lying between them. CDR3 amino acids: CASSEAGTITYEQHF. The CDR3 nucleotides are TGTGCCAGCAGTGAAGCAGGGACAATAACCTACGAGCAGCACTTT.

At least ten counts were recorded for this clonotype. The chain carries TRBV4-1 and TRBJ2-4; TRBD1 is a possible D gene (6 bases). Trimming stripped 1 base from V and 2 bases from J, with 12 bases between. The germline V gene has CDR1 MGHRA and CDR2 YSYEKL. This CDR3 spans 16 amino acids. For the CDR3, the DNA is TGCGCCAGCAGCCAAGGGCCAGGGGAAACCAAAAACATTCAGTACTTC. This gives the protein CASSQGPGETKNIQYF.

This clonotype has at least ten counts. The gene calls are TRBV6-1 and TRBJ2-4; 9 bases map to TRBD1. Germline CDR1 and CDR2: MNHNS and SASEGT. V lost 6 bases, J lost 1 base, and 7 bases stayed unmatched. The CDR3 consists of 16 residues. The CDR3 nucleotides read TGTGCCAGCAGGGAAACAGGGGGCGCTGCCAAAAACATTCAGTACTTC. Translation gives CASRETGGAAKNIQYF.

This clonotype was counted ten times or more. The rearrangement links TRBV6-5 to TRBJ2-5; 8 nucleotides agree with TRBD2. The J call may be mistaken, given a closer DNA end match to TRBJ2-7. The CDR3 contains 18 residues. CDR1 and CDR2 (germline): MNHEY, SVGAGI. CDR3 residues: CASSYSILAGPGPNEQYF. Here the CDR3 DNA reads TGTGCCAGCAGTTACTCGATCCTAGCGGGCCCGGGCCCTAACGAGCAGTACTTC.

Of note for this clonotype: A read error may account for a junction end that differs from germline. This chain links TRBV6-4 with TRBJ2-3, with a possible D match to TRBD2 (6 bases). This CDR3 contains 13 residues. Germline CDR1 is MRHNA and CDR2 is SNTAGT. The chain's CDR3 is CARGQRVTDIQYF. DNA for the CDR3: TGTGCCAGGGGGCAGCGGGTCACAGACATTCAGTATTTC.

This chain connects TRBV7-2 to TRBJ2-1; D is uncertain. The J call may be incorrect, as the DNA end agrees better with TRBJ2-5. Germline loops: CDR1 SGHTA, CDR2 FQGNSA. The CDR3 has 14 residues. In DNA form, the CDR3 reads TGTGCCAGCAGCCCAGGATATTACGCAGAGACCCAGTACTTC. It is translated as CASSPGYYAETQYF.

The V gene is TRBV9, the J gene TRBJ2-5, with TRBD2 matching 7 bases. Germline assignment: CDR1 SGDLS and CDR2 YYNGEE. This CDR3 has 14 residues. The CDR3 DNA is TGTGCGGGGAGCGTTGCGGGAGACGAGCATACCCAGTACTTC. As protein: CAGSVAGDEHTQYF.

J is TRBJ2-1 and V is TRBV10-3, with 7 bases lining up with TRBD1. V lost 7 bases to trimming and J lost 6 bases; unmatched junction nucleotides: 9. The CDR3 runs 14 residues. CDR1 ENHRY and CDR2 SYGVKD come from the germline V gene. The CDR3 nucleotides read TGTGCCATCAACCCGGGACAGCGAACCAATGAGCAGTTCTTC. Translating gives CAINPGQRTNEQFF.

This clonotype was counted ten times or more. V usage is TRBV6-1 and J usage is TRBJ2-7; TRBD1 might be the D (6 bases). The V end was cut by 6 bases, the J end by 0 bases, with 12 bases between. CDR3 size: 14 residues. Germline-derived CDR1 and CDR2 are MNHNS and SASEGT. This CDR3 is CASSRPDSSYEQYF. In nucleotides, the CDR3 is TGTGCCAGCAGCCGGCCGGACAGCTCCTACGAGCAGTACTTC.

J is TRBJ2-3 and V is TRBV10-3, with 8 bases fitting TRBD2. The junction had 11 bases not matched to a gene; V was cut back by 8 bases and J by 1 base. The length of the CDR3 is 16 residues. CDR1 ENHRY and CDR2 SYGVKD come from the germline V gene. CDR3 protein: CAIGPGRGAGTDTQYF. The CDR3 nucleotides are TGTGCCATCGGGCCTGGGCGGGGGGCGGGCACAGATACGCAGTATTTT.

This chain joins TRBV6-1 and TRBJ2-5; 13 positions agree with TRBD2. The junction had 13 bases not matched to a gene; V was cut back by 10 bases and J by 5 bases. Germline CDR1 and CDR2: MNHNS and SASEGT. The CDR3 contains 16 residues. Here the CDR3 reads CATTLGLAGVSETQYF. CDR3 nucleotides: TGTGCCACGACCCTCGGACTAGCGGGAGTTTCCGAGACCCAGTACTTC.

This clonotype rates as medium-sized. The J gene is TRBJ2-5, the V gene TRBV6-5, with D maybe TRBD1 (7 bases). The J call may be in error: the DNA end matches TRBJ2-7 better. The CDR3 covers 14 residues. In germline, CDR1 is MNHEY, CDR2 SVGAGI. The CDR3 region is CASSYAGTVYEQYF. The CDR3 DNA is TGTGCCAGCAGTTACGCGGGGACAGTCTACGAGCAGTACTTC.

This clonotype has a handful of counts. The J gene is TRBJ2-1, the V gene TRBV6-5; a weak D match, TRBD1 (5 bases). The length of the CDR3 is 17 residues. The V end was cut by 4 bases, the J end by 5 bases, with 21 bases between. Germline V gives CDR1 MNHEY, CDR2 SVGAGI. The CDR3 sequence: CASSSRRGHTLNNEQFF. CDR3 coding DNA: TGTGCCAGCAGTTCCCGTCGTGGACACACCCTAAACAATGAGCAGTTCTTC.

This clonotype has a count of ten or more. In DNA form, the CDR3 reads TGTGCCAGCAGTTACCGGGGGAGATACGAGCAGTACTTC. The encoded protein is CASSYRGRYEQYF. The V call is TRBV6-5, the J call TRBJ2-5; a weak D match, TRBD2 (6 bases). The J call may be wrong; the DNA end is better matched by TRBJ2-7. CDR3 length equals 13 residues. CDR1 MNHEY and CDR2 SVGAGI come from the germline V gene.

The chain uses TRBV7-8 and TRBJ2-3; D might be TRBD1 (5 bases). Germline CDR1 reads SGHVS; CDR2 reads FQNEAQ. V lost 5 bases, J lost 2 bases, and 8 bases lay in between. This CDR3 comprises 13 residues. CDR3 sequence (DNA): TGTGCCAGCAGCCAGGGTTTCACAGATACGCAGTATTTT. Residues: CASSQGFTDTQYF.

The J gene is TRBJ2-2, the V gene TRBV5-4; D is uncertain. The V end lost 4 bases, the J end lost 2 bases, and 9 bases lay between the germline ends. CDR1 and CDR2 from the germline V gene are SGHNT and YYREEE (reference sequence). This CDR3 spans 14 amino acids. CDR3 sequence (DNA): TGTGCCAGCAGCCTCGACTCTAACACCGGGGAGCTGTTTTTT. Protein product: CASSLDSNTGELFF.

V gene TRBV6-1 combines with J gene TRBJ2-3; TRBD1 agrees at 9 bases. With 7 bases clipped from V and 4 bases from J, the junction kept 9 bases outside the gene matches. Germline V gene lookup returns CDR1 MNHNS and CDR2 SASEGT. The CDR3 runs to 15 residues. CDR3 nucleotide sequence: TGTGCCAGCAAGGCGAGGACAGGGGTGGCAGATACGCAGTATTTT. Residues: CASKARTGVADTQYF.

This clonotype appeared a single time. One end of the junction is discordant with germline, which a read error may explain. The J gene is TRBJ2-4, the V gene TRBV10-1, with D perhaps matching TRBD2 (5 bases). The germline V gene has CDR1 WNHNN and CDR2 SYGVQD (reference sequence). The CDR3 sequence is 14 residues long. CDR3 protein: CGGSAMGAKNTQYF. The CDR3, as DNA: TGCGGCGGCTCGGCTATGGGAGCCAAAAACACTCAGTACTTC.

This sequence joins TRBV6-1 and TRBJ2-1; possibly TRBD2 for D (7 bases). TRBJ2-7 explains the end of the DNA better; the J call may be wrong. Germline V gene sequence: CDR1 MNHNS, CDR2 SASEGT. The CDR3 runs to 16 residues. The CDR3 DNA sequence: TGTGCCAGCAGCGCTTTTCTGAGCGGGACAACCTACGAGCAGTACTTC. This gives the protein CASSAFLSGTTYEQYF.

This rearrangement joins TRBV6-5 to TRBJ2-1; 12 bases match TRBD2. The ends lost 1 base at V and 7 bases at J; junction bases unmatched: 5. Germline lookup yields CDR1 MNHEY and CDR2 SVGAGI. The CDR3 is made up of 16 amino acids. DNA of the CDR3: TGTGCCAGCAGTTACTGGGGACTAGCGGGCTCGAATGAGCAGTTCTTC. Translated: CASSYWGLAGSNEQFF.

This clonotype has only a few counts. The rearrangement joins TRBV7-6 to TRBJ2-3, with TRBD1 matching 8 bases. The CDR3 totals 15 residues. V shed 6 bases, J shed 3 bases, and the junction held 8 bases outside the gene matches. CDR1 and CDR2 (germline): SGHVS, FNYEAQ. Here the CDR3 DNA reads TGTGCCAGCAGTCGCGGGACAGGAGAAACAGATACGCAGTATTTT. Protein: CASSRGTGETDTQYF.

Ten or more counts support this clonotype. The chain combines TRBV7-2 with TRBJ2-3; D is unclear. CDR1 is SGHTA and CDR2 is FQGNSA in the germline V gene. V lost 0 bases, J lost 4 bases, and 2 bases lay in between. The CDR3 is 12 residues long. The CDR3 region is CASSLAADTQYF. CDR3 DNA sequence: TGTGCCAGCAGCTTAGCCGCAGATACGCAGTATTTT.